The next 9 T cell receptor beta chains were all read from a single sample in a study of T cell responses to AZD1222 COVID-19 vaccine. TCRdb keeps only in-frame clones here, not all; method: immunoSEQ multiplex PCR. The sample contains 100,000 to 120,000 clones, around 90% of which appear only once. The material sequenced was peripheral blood, taken on day 0 of AZD1222 vaccination. Receptor source: an adult in good health.

The V gene is TRBV5-1, the J gene TRBJ2-5; 7 nucleotides match TRBD2. Trimming at V came to 0 bases and at J to 0 bases, leaving 5 bases not matched to a gene. CDR3 length: 16 residues. Germline CDR1 is SGHRS and CDR2 is YFSETQ. CDR3 DNA: TGCGCCAGCAGCTTGGTTGCTAGCGGAAACCAAGAGACCCAGTACTTC. This codes for CASSLVASGNQETQYF.

The chain is built from TRBV27 and TRBJ1-5, with 8 bases matching TRBD1. V shed 5 bases and J 6 bases; nucleotides not matched to a gene: 6. In germline, CDR1 is MNHEY, CDR2 SMNVEV (reference sequence). The CDR3 is 14 residues long. For the CDR3, the DNA is TGTGCCAGCAGTCTCCAGGGGGCCTCTCAGCCCCAGCATTTT. As protein: CASSLQGASQPQHF.

This clone occurred a few times. The V call is TRBV19, the J call TRBJ2-7, with D maybe TRBD1 (5 bases). This CDR3 region has 13 residues. CDR1 LNHDA and CDR2 SQIVND come from the germline V gene (reference sequence). Trimming cost V 5 bases and J 3 bases, with 11 bases left between them. The CDR3: CASSPAGYYEQYF. The CDR3 nucleotides read TGTGCCAGTAGTCCGGCAGGGTACTACGAGCAGTACTTC.

This chain links TRBV27 with TRBJ1-1, with D uncertain. Trimming took off 5 bases at V and 2 bases at J, with 6 bases between the two ends. The length of the CDR3 is 12 residues. Per germline, CDR1 MNHEY and CDR2 SMNVEV (reference sequence). The CDR3 DNA sequence: TGTGCCAGCAGTGACCTCAACACTGAAGCTTTCTTT. The encoded protein is CASSDLNTEAFF.

The genes are TRBV3-1 (or the pseudogene TRBV3-2) and TRBJ1-2; D remains ambiguous. The CDR3 covers 14 residues. Germline CDR1 and CDR2: LGHDT and YNNKEL (reference sequence). The V end lost 0 bases, the J end lost 6 bases, and 11 bases lay between the germline ends. CDR3 protein: CASSQESTYDGYTF. In DNA form, the CDR3 reads TGTGCCAGCAGCCAAGAAAGCACCTACGATGGCTACACCTTC.

The chain recombines TRBV7-9 with TRBJ1-1; D remains ambiguous. V shed 1 base and J shed 5 bases, with 11 bases lying between them. Germline values: CDR1 SEHNR, CDR2 FQNEAQ (reference sequence). The length of the CDR3 is 14 residues. Here the CDR3 reads CASSLGGLGTEAFF. The CDR3 DNA reads as TGTGCCAGCAGCTTAGGCGGCCTGGGGACTGAAGCTTTCTTT.

The gene calls are TRBV4-1 and TRBJ2-3; D is ambiguous. Looked up from germline, CDR1 is MGHRA and CDR2 is YSYEKL. CDR3 length: 16 amino acids. The V and J ends lost 1 base and 0 bases respectively, with 11 bases between them. Written as DNA, the CDR3 is TGCGCCAGCAGCCAAGTTCTCACACAGAGCACAGATACGCAGTATTTT. This encodes CASSQVLTQSTDTQYF.

The chain employs TRBV6-2 or TRBV6-3 and TRBJ2-7; 8 nucleotides align to TRBD2. The CDR3 contains 17 residues. The germline V gene encodes CDR1 MNHEY and CDR2 SVGEGT. V shed 1 base and J 5 bases; nucleotides not matched to a gene: 13. The CDR3 spells CASSYWGAGATGNEQYF. Written as DNA, the CDR3 is TGTGCCAGCAGTTACTGGGGAGCGGGGGCCACAGGGAACGAGCAGTACTTC.

The chain joins TRBV7-9 to TRBJ2-3; D might be TRBD2 (6 bases). Trimming shortened V by 5 bases and J by 1 base, and 16 bases separated the two germline ends. Germline CDR1 SEHNR, CDR2 FQNEAQ (reference sequence). The CDR3 consists of 16 residues. CDR3 residues: CASSQSAGTGTDTQYF. The CDR3 DNA sequence: TGTGCCAGCAGCCAGTCGGCGGGGACGGGCACAGATACGCAGTATTTT. The whole variable domain, remainder taken from reference TRBV7-9 and TRBJ2-3, is DTGVSQNPRHKITKRGQNVTFRCDPISEHNRLYWYRQTLGQGPEFLTYFQNEAQLEKSRLLSDRFSAERPKGSFSTLEIQRTEQGDSAMYLCASSQSAGTGTDTQYFGPGTRLTVL.